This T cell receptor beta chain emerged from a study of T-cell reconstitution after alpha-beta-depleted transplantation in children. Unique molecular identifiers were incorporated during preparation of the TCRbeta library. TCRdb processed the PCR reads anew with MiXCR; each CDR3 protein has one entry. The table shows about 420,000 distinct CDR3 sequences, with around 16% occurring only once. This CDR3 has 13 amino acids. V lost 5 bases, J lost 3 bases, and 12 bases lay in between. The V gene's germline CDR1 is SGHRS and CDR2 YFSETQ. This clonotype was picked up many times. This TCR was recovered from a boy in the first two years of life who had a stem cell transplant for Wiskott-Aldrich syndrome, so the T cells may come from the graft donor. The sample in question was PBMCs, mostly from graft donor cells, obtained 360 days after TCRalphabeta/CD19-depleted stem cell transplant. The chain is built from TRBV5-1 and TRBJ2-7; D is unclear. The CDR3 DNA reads TGCGCCAGCAGGCGTACTCCTGTCTACGAGCAGTACTTC. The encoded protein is CASRRTPVYEQYF. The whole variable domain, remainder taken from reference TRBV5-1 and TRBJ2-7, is KAGVTQTPRYLIKTRGQQVTLSCSPISGHRSVSWYQQTPGQGLQFLFEYFSETQRNKGNFPGRFSGRQFSNSRSEMNVSTLELGDSALYLCASRRTPVYEQYFGPGTRLTVT.